Presented here are 16 T cell receptor beta chains from one specimen sequenced in a study of OX40 agonist ivuxolimab in advanced cancers. Some clones are missing from TCRdb's copy, which holds only in-frame ones; the method was immunoSEQ multiplex PCR. The table has about 63,000 clones, about 89% seen once; the top ten hold less than 5%. Specimen: CD4+ or CD8+ T cells sorted from blood, collected in a trial of the OX40 agonist ivuxolimab. Source of these receptors: an adult with an advanced solid tumor such as melanoma, head and neck, liver or kidney cancer.

This chain joins TRBV7-9 and TRBJ2-7; D perhaps matches TRBD1 (6 bases). This CDR3 comprises 14 residues. Trimming shortened V by 5 bases and J by 5 bases, and 16 bases separated the two germline ends. Germline V lookup: CDR1 SEHNR, CDR2 FQNEAQ (reference sequence). Written as DNA, the CDR3 is TGTGCCAGCAGCCCGTGGACAGCGGAGGACGAGCAGTACTTC. This codes for CASSPWTAEDEQYF.

The chain couples TRBV9 to TRBJ2-2, with a tentative D call TRBD2 (8 bases). The V end was cut by 3 bases, the J end by 4 bases, with 19 bases between. Per germline, CDR1 SGDLS and CDR2 YYNGEE. The CDR3 is made up of 17 amino acids. The CDR3 loop reads CASSALGGAGGTGELFF. The CDR3, as DNA: TGTGCCAGCAGCGCCCTCGGGGGGGCAGGGGGCACCGGGGAGCTGTTTTTT. The full variable domain, its missing parts supplied by reference TRBV9 and TRBJ2-2, is DSGVTQTPKHLITATGQRVTLRCSPRSGDLSVYWYQQSLDQGLQFLIQYYNGEERAKGNILERFSAQQFPDLHSELNLSSLELGDSALYFCASSALGGAGGTGELFFGEGSRLTVL.

J is TRBJ2-1 and V is TRBV27; possibly TRBD2 for D (6 bases). V was trimmed by 7 bases and J by 1 base, leaving 11 bases between them. Per germline, CDR1 MNHEY and CDR2 SMNVEV (reference sequence). The CDR3 spans 14 residues. In DNA, the CDR3 is TGTGCCAGCACCGGCGGGGTTTCCTACAATGAGCAGTTCTTC. Translation gives CASTGGVSYNEQFF.

CDR3 sequence (DNA): TGTGCCAGCAGTGCTAGCGGGAGGATCACCGGGGAGCTGTTTTTT. Translating it yields CASSASGRITGELFF. The V and J genes are TRBV28 and TRBJ2-2; 11 positions agree with TRBD2. With 5 bases clipped from V and 4 bases from J, the junction kept 3 bases outside the gene matches. This CDR3 region has 15 residues. In germline, CDR1 is MDHEN, CDR2 SYDVKM.

J is TRBJ1-1 and V is TRBV9; D not resolved. Germline loops: CDR1 SGDLS, CDR2 YYNGEE. The V end was cut by 0 bases, the J end by 0 bases, with 9 bases between. This CDR3 has 15 residues. The CDR3 is CASSVVVDLNTEAFF. CDR3 DNA sequence: TGTGCCAGCAGCGTAGTTGTGGACTTGAACACTGAAGCTTTCTTT.

V usage is TRBV7-6 and J usage is TRBJ2-1, with 7 nucleotides matching TRBD2. The V segment lost 3 bases and the J segment 5 bases; nucleotides outside the gene matches: 7. CDR3 length: 15 residues. Germline lookup yields CDR1 SGHVS and CDR2 FNYEAQ. The CDR3 bases are TGTGCCAGCAGCTTGGAGGCGGGAGTCGACAATGAGCAGTTCTTC. The encoded protein is CASSLEAGVDNEQFF.

The chain employs TRBV6-4 and TRBJ1-1; 9 positions agree with TRBD1. The CDR3 spans 13 residues. V lost 6 bases to trimming and J lost 5 bases; unmatched junction nucleotides: 4. Per the germline V gene, CDR1 is MRHNA and CDR2 is SNTAGT. CDR3 in amino acids: CASRAGTGTEAFF. The CDR3 bases are TGTGCCAGCAGAGCAGGGACAGGGACTGAAGCTTTCTTT.

The chain has TRBV11-1 and TRBJ2-7; D unresolved. Trimming removed 2 bases from V and 3 bases from J, with 8 bases in between. CDR3 length: 13 amino acids. The germline V gene encodes CDR1 SGHAT and CDR2 FQDESV (reference sequence). The CDR3 sequence: CASSLTVGYEQYF. DNA for the CDR3: TGTGCCAGCAGCTTAACGGTCGGCTACGAGCAGTACTTC. Full variable domain (outside the CDR3, taken from reference TRBV11-1 and TRBJ2-7): EAEVAQSPRYKITEKSQAVAFWCDPISGHATLYWYRQILGQGPELLVQFQDESVVDDSQLPKDRFSAERLKGVDSTLKIQPAELGDSAMYLCASSLTVGYEQYFGPGTRLTVT.

The chain recombines TRBV29-1 with TRBJ2-2, with a possible D match to TRBD1 (7 bases). V shed 3 bases and J shed 4 bases, with 12 bases lying between them. The CDR3 consists of 14 residues. The germline gives CDR1 SQVTM, CDR2 ANQGSEA. The CDR3 sequence: CSVDDREATGELFF. The CDR3 region has the DNA TGCAGCGTTGATGACAGGGAGGCCACCGGGGAGCTGTTTTTT.

The chain uses TRBV5-4 and TRBJ2-7, with 12 bases aligning to TRBD2. Germline-derived CDR1 and CDR2 are SGHNT and YYREEE (reference sequence). The trim removed 2 bases at V and 5 bases at J, leaving 11 bases unmatched. The CDR3 is 17 amino acids. The CDR3 protein is CASSFGLAGSSMNEQYF. The CDR3 DNA sequence: TGTGCCAGCAGCTTTGGACTAGCGGGAAGCTCCATGAACGAGCAGTACTTC.

The chain joins TRBV29-1 to TRBJ2-4; D is unresolved. The V end was cut by 0 bases, the J end by 9 bases, with 6 bases between. This CDR3 spans 11 amino acids. The germline V gene encodes CDR1 SQVTM and CDR2 ANQGSEA. The CDR3 here is CSVEEVSIQYF. Written as DNA, the CDR3 is TGCAGCGTTGAAGAAGTCTCCATTCAGTACTTC.

The rearrangement links TRBV2 to TRBJ2-2; D ambiguous. Germline V gene data show CDR1 as SNHLY and CDR2 as FYNNEI. V was shortened by 4 bases and J by 4 bases, with 10 bases between the two germline ends. The CDR3 spans 14 residues. CDR3 loop: CASSGQIITGELFF. The CDR3 DNA sequence: TGTGCCAGCAGTGGTCAGATTATCACCGGGGAGCTGTTTTTT. Combining the CDR3 with reference TRBV2 and TRBJ2-2 gives the whole variable domain EPEVTQTPSHQVTQMGQEVILRCVPISNHLYFYWYRQILGQKVEFLVSFYNNEISEKSEIFDDQFSVERPDGSNFTLKIRSTKLEDSAMYFCASSGQIITGELFFGEGSRLTVL.

The chain has TRBV7-9 and TRBJ2-5; D might be TRBD1 (6 bases). Trimming stripped 10 bases from V and 5 bases from J, with 23 bases between. The CDR3 is 15 residues long. The germline V gene has CDR1 SEHNR and CDR2 FQNEAQ (reference sequence). The CDR3 loop reads CATRTVRIPRETQYF. Written as DNA, the CDR3 is TGTGCCACCAGGACAGTTCGCATTCCACGGGAGACCCAGTACTTC.

The chain uses TRBV28 and TRBJ2-7; D perhaps matches TRBD1 (5 bases). Trimming pared 1 base from V and 3 bases from J, leaving 10 bases between. The CDR3 sequence is 14 residues long. Germline V gene lookup returns CDR1 MDHEN and CDR2 SYDVKM. CDR3 coding DNA: TGTGCCAGCAGTTTATTGACCGACAGCTACGAGCAGTACGTC. Protein: CASSLLTDSYEQYV.

J is TRBJ2-7 and V is TRBV7-3; 7 bases fit TRBD2. V shed 5 bases and J 3 bases; nucleotides not matched to a gene: 10. This CDR3 is 15 amino acids long. Germline-derived CDR1 and CDR2 are SGHTA and FQGTGA. The CDR3 nucleotides read TGTGCCAGCAGCCCAGCGGGAAGGCCCCTCTACGAGCAGTACTTC. Residues: CASSPAGRPLYEQYF. The complete variable domain, with remaining parts taken from reference TRBV7-3 and TRBJ2-7, reads GAGVSQTPSNKVTEKGKYVELRCDPISGHTALYWYRQSLGQGPEFLIYFQGTGAADDSGLPNDRFFAVRPEGSVSTLKIQRTERGDSAVYLCASSPAGRPLYEQYFGPGTRLTVT.

This clone has only a few counts. This chain joins TRBV15 and TRBJ2-3, with no clear D. CDR1 is LNHNV and CDR2 is YYDKDF in the germline V gene (reference sequence). This CDR3 has 13 residues. The V end was cut by 0 bases, the J end by 5 bases, with 6 bases between. CDR3 loop: CATSRDEIDTQYF. The CDR3 DNA follows: TGTGCCACCAGCAGAGATGAGATAGATACGCAGTATTTT. Using reference TRBV15 and TRBJ2-3 for the parts outside the CDR3, the full variable domain is DAMVIQNPRYQVTQFGKPVTLSCSQTLNHNVMYWYQQKSSQAPKLLFHYYDKDFNNEADTPDNFQSRRPNTSFCFLDIRSPGLGDTAMYLCATSRDEIDTQYFGPGTRLTVL.